Below, 11 T cell receptor beta chains from the same sample are listed, as sequenced in a study of T cell clonality in common variable immunodeficiency. The method was immunoSEQ multiplex PCR; TCRdb's version includes in-frame clones alone and lacks a portion of them. This record lists tens of thousands of clones, none seen once only, and the top ten clones contain 1.5% to 2%. Sequencing was done on a sample of peripheral blood mononuclear cells. Source of these receptors: a person aged 18 to 70 in good health.

The sample holds many counts of this clone. The CDR3 goes on 3 residues after the read ends, and that part is filled in from the germline J gene. The V and J genes are TRBV10-1 and TRBJ2-5, with 8 bases lining up with TRBD2. The germline V gene has CDR1 WNHNN and CDR2 SYGVQD (reference sequence). Trimming removed 8 bases from V and 3 bases from J; junction bases left unmatched: 2. The CDR3 loop spans 12 amino acids. The DNA read from the CDR3 is TGCGCCAGCTGGGGACTAGAAGAGACC. It encodes CASWGLEET. The complete CDR3 reads CASWGLEETQYF.

This clone has ten or more counts. The CDR3 is cut off 3 residues early in the read; its end comes from the germline J gene. The chain is built from TRBV20-1 and TRBJ1-6; no reliable D call. From germline, CDR1 is DFQATT and CDR2 SNEGSKA (reference sequence). The V and J ends lost 0 bases and 2 bases respectively, with 11 bases between them. The CDR3 is 16 residues long. The CDR3 here is CSARDSGDPYNSPLHF. The part of the CDR3 DNA that was read is TGCAGTGCTAGAGATAGCGGGGATCCCTATAATTCACCC.

This clone was seen at least ten times. The CDR3 end is not reached by the read, which stops 3 residues before it; the germline J gene fills it in. The chain carries TRBV5-1 and TRBJ1-4; 9 bases agree with TRBD1. The CDR3 runs to 14 residues. The V gene end was trimmed by 3 bases and the J gene end by 8 bases; junction bases not matched to a gene: 5. The germline CDR1 and CDR2 sequences are SGHRS and YFSETQ. CDR3 region: CASSYGTGREKLFF. Incomplete CDR3 DNA: TGCGCCAGCAGCTACGGGACAGGGCGGGAAAAA. Together with reference TRBV5-1 and TRBJ1-4, the CDR3 gives the full variable domain: KAGVTQTPRYLIKTRGQQVTLSCSPISGHRSVSWYQQTPGQGLQFLFEYFSETQRNKGNFPGRFSGRQFSNSRSEMNVSTLELGDSALYLCASSYGTGREKLFFGSGTQLSVL.

This clone appeared many times. The DNA ends 3 residues before the CDR3 does, and the rest of the CDR3 is filled in from the germline J gene. The gene calls are TRBV5-1 and TRBJ2-1; 11 bases fit TRBD1. After removal of 4 bases from V and 8 bases from J, the junction contained 8 bases not matched to a gene. CDR1 SGHRS and CDR2 YFSETQ come from the germline V gene. The CDR3 loop spans 15 amino acids. This CDR3 is CASSGAGTGGYEQFF. Incomplete CDR3 DNA: TGCGCCAGCAGCGGCGCAGGGACAGGGGGGTATGAG. The entire variable domain, with the rest obtained from reference TRBV5-1 and TRBJ2-1, is as follows: KAGVTQTPRYLIKTRGQQVTLSCSPISGHRSVSWYQQTPGQGLQFLFEYFSETQRNKGNFPGRFSGRQFSNSRSEMNVSTLELGDSALYLCASSGAGTGGYEQFFGPGTRLTVL.

There are many counts of this clone. The CDR3 DNA, read in part, is TGTGCCAGCAGCTCCCCAACGAAATACAGGGGAGGC. Translating gives CASSSPTKYRGG. The full CDR3 reads CASSSPTKYRGGYTF. The V call is TRBV7-2, the J call TRBJ1-2; 7 bases agree with TRBD1. Sequencing ends 3 residues short of the CDR3 end; the germline J gene provides the rest. The length of the CDR3 is 15 residues. CDR1 and CDR2 from the germline V gene are SGHTA and FQGNSA.

This clone was counted many times. The read ends 3 residues shy of where the CDR3 ends; the end is completed using the germline J gene. The V call is TRBV5-1, the J call TRBJ2-3; 8 positions match TRBD2. CDR3 length: 15 amino acids. CDR1 SGHRS and CDR2 YFSETQ come from the germline V gene. J gave up 2 bases and V 4 bases, and 6 bases lay outside the gene matches. CDR3 region: CASSRAGVTTDTQYF. The DNA read from the CDR3 is TGCGCCAGCAGCAGAGCGGGGGTGACCACAGATACG.

This clone has ten or more counts. The read ends 3 residues before the CDR3 terminus; that terminus is restored from the germline J gene. The V gene is TRBV19, the J gene TRBJ2-5; D is possibly TRBD1 (5 bases). Germline V lookup: CDR1 LNHDA, CDR2 SQIVND (reference sequence). Trimming removed 6 bases at V and 3 bases at J, with 23 bases between. This CDR3 is 17 amino acids long. CDR3 protein: CASSLRAQVLNKETQYF. The sequenced part of the CDR3 DNA is TGTGCCAGTAGCCTACGCGCACAGGTGCTGAATAAAGAGACC. Full variable domain (outside the CDR3, taken from reference TRBV19 and TRBJ2-5): DGGITQSPKYLFRKEGQNVTLSCEQNLNHDAMYWYRQDPGQGLRLIYYSQIVNDFQKGDIAEGYSVSREKKESFPLTVTSAQKNPTAFYLCASSLRAQVLNKETQYFGPGTRLLVL.

This clone appeared many times. Read coverage stops 3 residues before the CDR3 terminus; the germline J gene supplies the remainder. V is TRBV23-1 and J is TRBJ1-1; D ambiguous. TRBV23-1 is an open reading frame whose function is uncertain. This CDR3 has 16 amino acids. The V end lost 0 bases, the J end lost 5 bases, and 16 bases lay between the germline ends. CDR3 in amino acids: CASSQSEGCKRTEAFF. Partial CDR3 DNA: TGCGCCAGCAGTCAATCGGAGGGCTGTAAGAGGACTGAA.

This clone was counted ten times or more. The DNA ends 3 residues before the CDR3 does, and the rest of the CDR3 is filled in from the germline J gene. The genes are TRBV10-3 and TRBJ2-3; weak D call: TRBD2 (6 bases). Germline assignment: CDR1 ENHRY and CDR2 SYGVKD. Deletions cut 7 bases from V and 2 bases from J, with 16 bases between. The CDR3 runs 15 residues. This CDR3 reads CAITHGGEHTDTQYF. The DNA read from the CDR3 is TGTGCCATCACCCATGGCGGGGAGCACACAGATACG.

This clone was found many times. The DNA read from the CDR3 is TGTGCCAGCAGTGAAGGGACAGGGGACGCAGAGACC. Translating it yields CASSEGTGDAET. The whole CDR3 protein is CASSEGTGDAETQYF. This chain connects TRBV6-1 to TRBJ2-5, with 9 bases that match TRBD1. Read sequence stops 3 residues before the CDR3 end, and the germline J gene provides the missing end. J lost 4 bases, V lost 1 base, and 4 bases had no gene match. The CDR3 contains 15 residues. Germline lookup yields CDR1 MNHNS and CDR2 SASEGT.

This clone was counted at least ten times. Read sequence stops 3 residues before the CDR3 end, and the germline J gene provides the missing end. This chain uses TRBV30 with TRBJ2-7, with TRBD2 matching over 8 bases. CDR1 and CDR2 from the germline V gene are GTSNPN and SVGIG (reference sequence). The CDR3 is 15 amino acids. The CDR3 DNA, read in part, is TGTGCTGCTCTGGGCGGGAGGATGTCTTCCTACGAG. It specifies CAALGGRMSSYE. The full CDR3 protein is CAALGGRMSSYEQYF.